The T cell receptor beta chain described here comes from a study of beta chain features in type 1 diabetes. Expressed TCRB transcripts were sequenced after all isolated RNA was converted to cDNA. The assay was immunoSEQ multiplex PCR, and TCRdb's table has in-frame clones only and misses some. The sample includes fewer than 650,000 clones, 15% of them seen just once. The CDR3 runs to 20 residues. Germline-derived CDR1 and CDR2 are SGHRS and YFSETQ. Trimming cost V 2 bases and J 3 bases, with 29 bases left between them. General study findings and limits: PCR might favor shorter templates, but any such skew would affect patients and controls equally. Junctions at VDJ sites from type 1 diabetes patients had fewer insertions and more deletions.

Worth noting for this clone: The antigen is undetermined.

The sample taken for sequencing was naive CD4+ T cells from blood. The sequence was collected from a man between 18 and 29 years old in good health. The rearrangement uses TRBV5-1 and TRBJ1-1; D gene uncertain. The CDR3 region has the DNA TGCGCCAGCAGCTTCGGGTGGCACAGTGGAATTCGAGTGAGGGACACTGAAGCTTTCTTT. Translated: CASSFGWHSGIRVRDTEAFF.